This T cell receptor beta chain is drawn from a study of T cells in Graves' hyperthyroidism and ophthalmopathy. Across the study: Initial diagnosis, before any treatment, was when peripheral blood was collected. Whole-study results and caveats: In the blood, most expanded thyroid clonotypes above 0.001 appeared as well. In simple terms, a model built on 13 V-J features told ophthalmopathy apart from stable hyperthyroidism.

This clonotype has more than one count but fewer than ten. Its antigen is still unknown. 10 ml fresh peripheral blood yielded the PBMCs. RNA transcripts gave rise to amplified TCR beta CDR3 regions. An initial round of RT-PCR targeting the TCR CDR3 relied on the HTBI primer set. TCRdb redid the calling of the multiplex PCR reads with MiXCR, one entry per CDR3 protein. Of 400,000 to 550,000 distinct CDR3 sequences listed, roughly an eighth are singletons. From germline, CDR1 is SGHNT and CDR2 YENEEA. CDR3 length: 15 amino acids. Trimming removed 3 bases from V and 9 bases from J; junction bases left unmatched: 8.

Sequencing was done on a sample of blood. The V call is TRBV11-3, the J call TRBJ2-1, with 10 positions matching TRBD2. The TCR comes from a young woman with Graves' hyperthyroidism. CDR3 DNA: TGTGCCAGCAGCTTTAGGGTAGCGGGAGGTGGTGAGCAGTTCTTC. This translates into CASSFRVAGGGEQFF. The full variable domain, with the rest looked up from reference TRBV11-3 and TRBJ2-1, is EAGVVQSPRYKIIEKKQPVAFWCNPISGHNTLYWYLQNLGQGPELLIRYENEEAVDDSQLPKDRFSAERLKGVDSTLKIQPAELGDSAVYLCASSFRVAGGGEQFFGPGTRLTVL.